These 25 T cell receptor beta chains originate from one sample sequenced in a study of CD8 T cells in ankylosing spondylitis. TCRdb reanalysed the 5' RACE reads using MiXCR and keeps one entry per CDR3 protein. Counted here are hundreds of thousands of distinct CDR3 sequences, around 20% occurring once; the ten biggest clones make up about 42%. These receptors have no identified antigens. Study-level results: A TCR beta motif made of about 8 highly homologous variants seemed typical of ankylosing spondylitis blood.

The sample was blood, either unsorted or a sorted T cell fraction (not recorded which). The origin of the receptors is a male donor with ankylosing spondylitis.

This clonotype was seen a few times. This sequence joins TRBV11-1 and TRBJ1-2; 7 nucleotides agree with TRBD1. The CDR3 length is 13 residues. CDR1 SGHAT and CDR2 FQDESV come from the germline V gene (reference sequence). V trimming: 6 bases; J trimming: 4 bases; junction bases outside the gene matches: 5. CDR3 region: CASRRTGSYGYTF. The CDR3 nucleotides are TGTGCCAGCAGAAGGACAGGCAGCTATGGCTACACCTTC.

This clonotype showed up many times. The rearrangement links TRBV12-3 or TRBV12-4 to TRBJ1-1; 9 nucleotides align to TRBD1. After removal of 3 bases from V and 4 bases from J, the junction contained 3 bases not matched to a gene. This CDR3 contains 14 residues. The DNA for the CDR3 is TGTGCCAGCAGTTTCGGGACAGGGAGCACTGAAGCTTTCTTT. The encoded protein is CASSFGTGSTEAFF.

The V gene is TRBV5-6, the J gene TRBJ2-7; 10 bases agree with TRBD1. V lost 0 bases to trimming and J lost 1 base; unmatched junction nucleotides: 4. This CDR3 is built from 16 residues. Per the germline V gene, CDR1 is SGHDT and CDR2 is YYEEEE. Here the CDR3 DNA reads TGTGCCAGCAGCTTGGAGGGGGGACAGGGGTCCTACGAGCAGTACTTC. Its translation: CASSLEGGQGSYEQYF.

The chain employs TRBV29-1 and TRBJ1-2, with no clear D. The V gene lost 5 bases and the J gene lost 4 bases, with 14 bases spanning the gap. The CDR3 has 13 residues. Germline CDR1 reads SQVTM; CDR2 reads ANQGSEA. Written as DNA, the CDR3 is TGCAGCGTTATGGTGGGCGACACCTATGGCTACACCTTC. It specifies CSVMVGDTYGYTF.

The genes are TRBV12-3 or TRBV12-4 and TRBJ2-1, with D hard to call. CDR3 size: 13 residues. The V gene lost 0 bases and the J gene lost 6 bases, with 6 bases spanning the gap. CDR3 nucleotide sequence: TGTGCCAGCAGTTTAGCAGGGTTCAATGAGCAGTTCTTC. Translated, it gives CASSLAGFNEQFF.

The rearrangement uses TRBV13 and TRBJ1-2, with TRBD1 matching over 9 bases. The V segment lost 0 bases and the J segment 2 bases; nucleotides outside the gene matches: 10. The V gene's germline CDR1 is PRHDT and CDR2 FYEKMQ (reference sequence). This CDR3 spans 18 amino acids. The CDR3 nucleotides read TGTGCCAGCAGCTTAGGAGGAGGGACAGGGCAACAAAACTATGGCTACACCTTC. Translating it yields CASSLGGGTGQQNYGYTF.

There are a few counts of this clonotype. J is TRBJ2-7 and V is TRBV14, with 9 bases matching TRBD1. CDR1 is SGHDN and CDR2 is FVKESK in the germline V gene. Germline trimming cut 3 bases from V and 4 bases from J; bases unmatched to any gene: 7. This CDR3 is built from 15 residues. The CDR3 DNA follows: TGTGCCAGCAGCCAGGACAGGGGTTTATCTTACGAGCAGTACTTC. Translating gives CASSQDRGLSYEQYF.

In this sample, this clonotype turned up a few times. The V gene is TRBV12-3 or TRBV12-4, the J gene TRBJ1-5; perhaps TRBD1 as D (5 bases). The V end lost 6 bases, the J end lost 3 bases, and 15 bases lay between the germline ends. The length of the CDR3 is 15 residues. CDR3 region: CASRPRGVDNQPQHF. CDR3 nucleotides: TGTGCCAGCAGGCCGCGGGGCGTAGACAATCAGCCCCAGCATTTT.

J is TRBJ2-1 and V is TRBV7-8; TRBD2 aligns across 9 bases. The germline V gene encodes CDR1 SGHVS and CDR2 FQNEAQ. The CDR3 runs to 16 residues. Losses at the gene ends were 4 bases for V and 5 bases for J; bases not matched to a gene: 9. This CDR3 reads CASSSRLAGLNNEQFF. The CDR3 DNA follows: TGTGCCAGCAGCTCCCGGCTAGCGGGGCTTAACAATGAGCAGTTCTTC.

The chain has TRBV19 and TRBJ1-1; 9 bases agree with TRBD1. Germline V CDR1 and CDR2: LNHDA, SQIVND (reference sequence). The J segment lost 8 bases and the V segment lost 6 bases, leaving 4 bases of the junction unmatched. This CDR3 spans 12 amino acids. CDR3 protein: CASRPDRGEAFF. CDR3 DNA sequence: TGTGCCAGTAGGCCGGACAGGGGCGAAGCTTTCTTT. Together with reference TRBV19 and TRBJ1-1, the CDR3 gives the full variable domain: DGGITQSPKYLFRKEGQNVTLSCEQNLNHDAMYWYRQDPGQGLRLIYYSQIVNDFQKGDIAEGYSVSREKKESFPLTVTSAQKNPTAFYLCASRPDRGEAFFGQGTRLTVV.

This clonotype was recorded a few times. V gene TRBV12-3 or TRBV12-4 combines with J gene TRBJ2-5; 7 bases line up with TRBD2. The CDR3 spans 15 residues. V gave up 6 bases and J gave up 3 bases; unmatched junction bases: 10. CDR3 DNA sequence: TGTGCCAGCAGGCCCGGTGGGGGGGGGGAAGAGACCCAGTACTTC. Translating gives CASRPGGGGEETQYF.

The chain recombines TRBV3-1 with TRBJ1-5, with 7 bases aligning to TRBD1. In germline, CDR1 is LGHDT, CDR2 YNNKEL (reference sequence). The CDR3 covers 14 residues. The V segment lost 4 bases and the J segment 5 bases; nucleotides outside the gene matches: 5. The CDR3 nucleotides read TGTGCCAGCAGCCCGGGACAGAACTATCAGCCCCAGCATTTT. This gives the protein CASSPGQNYQPQHF.

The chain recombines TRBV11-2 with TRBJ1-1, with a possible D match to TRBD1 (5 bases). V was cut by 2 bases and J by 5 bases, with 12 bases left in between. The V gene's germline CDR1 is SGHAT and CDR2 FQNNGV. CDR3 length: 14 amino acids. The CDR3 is CASSLWSGGTEAFF. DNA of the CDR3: TGTGCCAGCAGCTTATGGTCCGGGGGTACTGAAGCTTTCTTT.

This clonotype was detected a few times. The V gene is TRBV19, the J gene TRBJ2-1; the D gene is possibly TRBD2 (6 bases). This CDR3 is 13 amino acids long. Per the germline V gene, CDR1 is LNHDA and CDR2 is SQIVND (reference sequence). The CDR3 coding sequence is TGTTCCTCGGATTCCGGGAGAGGGAATGAGCAGTTCTTC. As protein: CSSDSGRGNEQFF. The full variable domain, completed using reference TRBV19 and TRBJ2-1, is DGGITQSPKYLFRKEGQNVTLSCEQNLNHDAMYWYRQDPGQGLRLIYYSQIVNDFQKGDIAEGYSVSREKKESFPLTVTSAQKNPTAFYLCSSDSGRGNEQFFGPGTRLTVL.

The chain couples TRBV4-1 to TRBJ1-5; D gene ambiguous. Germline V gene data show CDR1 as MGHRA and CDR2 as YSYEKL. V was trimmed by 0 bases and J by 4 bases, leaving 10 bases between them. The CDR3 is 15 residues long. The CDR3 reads CASSQEARWNQPQHF. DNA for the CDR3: TGCGCCAGCAGCCAAGAGGCCCGCTGGAATCAGCCCCAGCATTTT.

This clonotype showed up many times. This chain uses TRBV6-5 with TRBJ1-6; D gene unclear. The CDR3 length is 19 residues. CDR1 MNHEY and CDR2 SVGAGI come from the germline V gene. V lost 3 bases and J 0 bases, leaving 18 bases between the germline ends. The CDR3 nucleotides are TGTGCCAGCAGTTATTGGGTGTCAGGCCTCAGCTCCTATAATTCACCCCTCCACTTT. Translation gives CASSYWVSGLSSYNSPLHF.

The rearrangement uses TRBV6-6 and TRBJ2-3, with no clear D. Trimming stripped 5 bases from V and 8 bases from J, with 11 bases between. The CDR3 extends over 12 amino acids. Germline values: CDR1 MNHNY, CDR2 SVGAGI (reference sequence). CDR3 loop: CASSPVLATQYF. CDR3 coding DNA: TGTGCCAGCAGTCCCGTGTTGGCTACGCAGTATTTT.

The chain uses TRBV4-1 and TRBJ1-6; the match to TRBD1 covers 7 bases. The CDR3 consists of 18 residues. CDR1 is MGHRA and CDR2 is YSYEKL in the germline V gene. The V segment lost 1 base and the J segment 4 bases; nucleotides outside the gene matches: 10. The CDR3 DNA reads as TGCGCCAGCAGCCAAGGTCTCCCCGGGACAGCATATAATTCACCCCTCCACTTT. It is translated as CASSQGLPGTAYNSPLHF.

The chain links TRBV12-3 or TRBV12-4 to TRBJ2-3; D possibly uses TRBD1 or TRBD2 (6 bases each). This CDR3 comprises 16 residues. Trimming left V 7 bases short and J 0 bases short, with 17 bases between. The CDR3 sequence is CASIPNRGPSTDTQYF. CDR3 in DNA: TGTGCCAGCATCCCTAATCGGGGGCCTAGCACAGATACGCAGTATTTT.

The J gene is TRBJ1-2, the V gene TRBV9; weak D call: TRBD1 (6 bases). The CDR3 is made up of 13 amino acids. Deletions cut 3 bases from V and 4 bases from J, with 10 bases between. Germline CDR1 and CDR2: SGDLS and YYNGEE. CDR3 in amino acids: CASSAGHSYGYTF. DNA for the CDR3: TGTGCCAGCAGCGCGGGACACAGCTATGGCTACACCTTC.

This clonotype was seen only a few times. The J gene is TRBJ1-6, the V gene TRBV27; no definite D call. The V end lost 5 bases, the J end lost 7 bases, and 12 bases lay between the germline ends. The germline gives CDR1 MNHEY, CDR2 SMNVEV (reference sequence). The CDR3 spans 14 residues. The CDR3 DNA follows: TGTGCCAGCAGTCCCCTGGATGGGAATTCACCCCTCCACTTT. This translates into CASSPLDGNSPLHF.

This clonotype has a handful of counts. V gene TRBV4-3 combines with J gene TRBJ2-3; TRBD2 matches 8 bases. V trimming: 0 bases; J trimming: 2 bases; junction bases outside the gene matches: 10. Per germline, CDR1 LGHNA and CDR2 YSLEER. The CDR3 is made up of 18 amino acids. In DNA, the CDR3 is TGCGCCAGCAGCCAAGACCGGTGGACTAGCCAAACCACAGATACGCAGTATTTT. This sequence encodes CASSQDRWTSQTTDTQYF.

The CDR3 DNA reads as TGTGCCAGCAGTCCCGGGACAGGGAGGGGCTACACCTTC. It is translated as CASSPGTGRGYTF. J is TRBJ1-2 and V is TRBV27; 9 bases line up with TRBD1. V shed 5 bases and J 8 bases; nucleotides not matched to a gene: 6. The CDR3 extends over 13 amino acids. Germline V gene sequence: CDR1 MNHEY, CDR2 SMNVEV (reference sequence).

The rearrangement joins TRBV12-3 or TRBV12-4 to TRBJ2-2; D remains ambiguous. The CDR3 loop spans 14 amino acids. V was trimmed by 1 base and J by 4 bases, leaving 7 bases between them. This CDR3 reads CASSLEQLTGELFF. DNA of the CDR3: TGTGCCAGCAGTTTAGAACAGCTCACCGGGGAGCTGTTTTTT.

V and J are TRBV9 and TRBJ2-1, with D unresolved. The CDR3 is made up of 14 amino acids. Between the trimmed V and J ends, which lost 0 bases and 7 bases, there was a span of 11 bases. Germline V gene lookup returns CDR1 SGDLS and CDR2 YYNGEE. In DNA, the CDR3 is TGTGCCAGCAGCGTAGGAGGCAGTTTGAATGAGCAGTTCTTC. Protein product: CASSVGGSLNEQFF.